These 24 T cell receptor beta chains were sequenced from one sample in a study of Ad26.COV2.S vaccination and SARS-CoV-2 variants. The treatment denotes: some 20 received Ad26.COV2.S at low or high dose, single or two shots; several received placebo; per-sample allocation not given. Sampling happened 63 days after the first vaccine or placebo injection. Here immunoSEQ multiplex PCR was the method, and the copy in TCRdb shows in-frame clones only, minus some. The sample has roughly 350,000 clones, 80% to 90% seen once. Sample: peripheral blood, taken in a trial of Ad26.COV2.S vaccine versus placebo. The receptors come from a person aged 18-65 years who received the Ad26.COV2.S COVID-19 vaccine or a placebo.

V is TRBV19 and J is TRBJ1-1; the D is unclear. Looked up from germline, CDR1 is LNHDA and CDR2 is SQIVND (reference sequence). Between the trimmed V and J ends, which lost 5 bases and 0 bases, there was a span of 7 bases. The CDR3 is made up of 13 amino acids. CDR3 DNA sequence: TGTGCCAGTAGTGCTTATATGAACACTGAAGCTTTCTTT. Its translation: CASSAYMNTEAFF. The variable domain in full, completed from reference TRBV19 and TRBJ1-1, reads DGGITQSPKYLFRKEGQNVTLSCEQNLNHDAMYWYRQDPGQGLRLIYYSQIVNDFQKGDIAEGYSVSREKKESFPLTVTSAQKNPTAFYLCASSAYMNTEAFFGQGTRLTVV.

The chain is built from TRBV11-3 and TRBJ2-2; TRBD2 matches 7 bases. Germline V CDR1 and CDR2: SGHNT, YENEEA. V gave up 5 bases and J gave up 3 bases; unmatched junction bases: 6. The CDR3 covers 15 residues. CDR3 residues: CASSPTSVDTGELFF. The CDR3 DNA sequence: TGTGCCAGCAGCCCTACTAGCGTTGACACCGGGGAGCTGTTTTTT.

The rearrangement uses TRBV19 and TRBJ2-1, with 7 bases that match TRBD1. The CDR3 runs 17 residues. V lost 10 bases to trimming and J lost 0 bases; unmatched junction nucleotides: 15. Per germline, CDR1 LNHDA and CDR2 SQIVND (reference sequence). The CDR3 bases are TGTGCCACCCGGGACAGATCAACTCTTAGCTCCTACAATGAGCAGTTCTTC. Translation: CATRDRSTLSSYNEQFF.

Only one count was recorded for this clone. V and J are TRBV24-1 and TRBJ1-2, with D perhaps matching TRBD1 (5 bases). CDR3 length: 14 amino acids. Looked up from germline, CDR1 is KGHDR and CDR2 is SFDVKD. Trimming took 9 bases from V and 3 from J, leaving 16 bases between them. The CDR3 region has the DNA TGTGCCACCTTTTACAGGCCCCCCGACTATGGCTACACCTTC. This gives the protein CATFYRPPDYGYTF.

CDR3 in amino acids: CSASIASSTDTQYF. The CDR3 DNA reads as TGCAGTGCTAGTATTGCGTCTAGCACAGATACGCAGTATTTT. The J gene is TRBJ2-3, the V gene TRBV20-1; D remains unclear. Germline CDR1 DFQATT, CDR2 SNEGSKA (reference sequence). The CDR3 is made up of 14 amino acids. V was cut by 3 bases and J by 0 bases, with 10 bases left in between.

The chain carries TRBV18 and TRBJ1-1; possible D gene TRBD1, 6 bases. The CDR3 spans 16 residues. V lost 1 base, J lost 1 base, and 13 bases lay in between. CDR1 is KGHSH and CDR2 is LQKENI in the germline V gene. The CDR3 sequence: CASSPLTGWENTEAFF. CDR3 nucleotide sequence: TGTGCCAGCTCACCACTCACAGGGTGGGAGAACACTGAAGCTTTCTTT.

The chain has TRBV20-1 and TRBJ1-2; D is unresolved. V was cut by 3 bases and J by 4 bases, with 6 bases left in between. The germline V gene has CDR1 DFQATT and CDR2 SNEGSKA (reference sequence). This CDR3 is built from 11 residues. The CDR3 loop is CSARGIYGYTF. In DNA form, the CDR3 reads TGCAGTGCTAGGGGAATCTATGGCTACACCTTC.

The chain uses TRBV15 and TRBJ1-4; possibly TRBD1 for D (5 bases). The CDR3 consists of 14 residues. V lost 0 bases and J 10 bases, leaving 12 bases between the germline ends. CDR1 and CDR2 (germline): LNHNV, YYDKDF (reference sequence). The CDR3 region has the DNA TGTGCCACCAGCAGAGATGTAAGGGGCGGAAAACTGTTTTTT. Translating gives CATSRDVRGGKLFF.

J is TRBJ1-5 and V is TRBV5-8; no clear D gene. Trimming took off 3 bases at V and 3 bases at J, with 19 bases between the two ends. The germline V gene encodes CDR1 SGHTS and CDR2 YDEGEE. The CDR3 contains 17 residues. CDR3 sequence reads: CASSSWRVGSDNQPQHF. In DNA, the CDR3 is TGTGCCAGCAGCTCCTGGAGGGTAGGGTCAGACAATCAGCCCCAGCATTTT.

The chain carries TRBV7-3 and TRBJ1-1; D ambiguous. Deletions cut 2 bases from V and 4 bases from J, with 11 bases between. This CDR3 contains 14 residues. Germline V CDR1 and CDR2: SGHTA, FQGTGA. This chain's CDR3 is CASSLLGFGTEAFF. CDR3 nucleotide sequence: TGTGCCAGCAGCTTACTGGGTTTCGGCACTGAAGCTTTCTTT. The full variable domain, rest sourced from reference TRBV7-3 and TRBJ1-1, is GAGVSQTPSNKVTEKGKYVELRCDPISGHTALYWYRQSLGQGPEFLIYFQGTGAADDSGLPNDRFFAVRPEGSVSTLKIQRTERGDSAVYLCASSLLGFGTEAFFGQGTRLTVV.

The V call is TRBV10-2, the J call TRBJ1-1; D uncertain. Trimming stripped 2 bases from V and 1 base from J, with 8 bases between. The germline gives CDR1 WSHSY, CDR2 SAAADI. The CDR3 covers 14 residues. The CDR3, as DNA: TGCGCCAGCAGTGAGGACGGGTGGAACACTGAAGCTTTCTTT. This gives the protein CASSEDGWNTEAFF.

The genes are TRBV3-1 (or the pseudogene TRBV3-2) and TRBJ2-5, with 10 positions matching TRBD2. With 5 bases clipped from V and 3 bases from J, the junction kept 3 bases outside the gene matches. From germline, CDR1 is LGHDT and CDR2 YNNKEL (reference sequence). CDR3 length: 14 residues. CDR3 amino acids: CASSFTSGEETQYF. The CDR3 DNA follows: TGTGCCAGCAGCTTTACTAGCGGGGAAGAGACCCAGTACTTC.

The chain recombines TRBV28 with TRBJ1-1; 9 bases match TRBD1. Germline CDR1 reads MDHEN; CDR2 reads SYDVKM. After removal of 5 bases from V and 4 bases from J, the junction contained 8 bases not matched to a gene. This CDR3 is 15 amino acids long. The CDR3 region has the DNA TGTGCCAGCAGTCGAAGAGGACAGGGGAGCACTGAAGCTTTCTTT. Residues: CASSRRGQGSTEAFF.

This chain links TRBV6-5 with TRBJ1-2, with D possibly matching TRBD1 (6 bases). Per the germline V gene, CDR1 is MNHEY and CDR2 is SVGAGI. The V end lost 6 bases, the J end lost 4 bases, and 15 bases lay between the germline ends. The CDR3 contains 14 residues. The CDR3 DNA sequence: TGTGCCAGCAGCACAGCAGGGGAGGGCTATGGCTACACCTTC. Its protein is CASSTAGEGYGYTF.

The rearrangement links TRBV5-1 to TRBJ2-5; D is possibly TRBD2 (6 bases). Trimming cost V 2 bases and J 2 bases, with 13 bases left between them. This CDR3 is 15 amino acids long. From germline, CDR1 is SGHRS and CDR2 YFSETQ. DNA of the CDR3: TGCGCCAGCAGCTTCGGGGGAGCCCGACAAGAGACCCAGTACTTC. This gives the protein CASSFGGARQETQYF.

CDR3 bases: TGTGCCAGCAGCCTTCAGGACTACGAGCAGTACTTC. It specifies CASSLQDYEQYF. The chain couples TRBV2 to TRBJ2-7, with D unclear. Trimming removed 6 bases at V and 3 bases at J, with 9 bases between. Germline CDR1 SNHLY, CDR2 FYNNEI. CDR3 length: 12 residues.

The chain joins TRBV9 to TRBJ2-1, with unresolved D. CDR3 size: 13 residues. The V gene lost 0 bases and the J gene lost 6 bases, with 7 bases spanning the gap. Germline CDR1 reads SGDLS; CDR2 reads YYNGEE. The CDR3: CASSVDVSNEQFF. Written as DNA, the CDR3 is TGTGCCAGCAGCGTAGACGTGTCCAATGAGCAGTTCTTC.

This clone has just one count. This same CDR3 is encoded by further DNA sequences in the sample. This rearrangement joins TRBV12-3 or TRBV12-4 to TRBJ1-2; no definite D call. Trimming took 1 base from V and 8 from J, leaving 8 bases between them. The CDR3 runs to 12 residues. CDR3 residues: CASSLGPRGYTF. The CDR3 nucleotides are TGTGCCAGCAGTTTAGGCCCGAGGGGCTACACCTTC.

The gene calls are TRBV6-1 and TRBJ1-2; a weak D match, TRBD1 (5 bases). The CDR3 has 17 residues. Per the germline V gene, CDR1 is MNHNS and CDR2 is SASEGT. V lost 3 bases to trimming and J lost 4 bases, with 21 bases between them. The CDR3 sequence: CASSEGERGYFTYGYTF. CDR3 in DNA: TGTGCCAGCAGTGAGGGGGAGCGGGGGTACTTTACCTATGGCTACACCTTC.

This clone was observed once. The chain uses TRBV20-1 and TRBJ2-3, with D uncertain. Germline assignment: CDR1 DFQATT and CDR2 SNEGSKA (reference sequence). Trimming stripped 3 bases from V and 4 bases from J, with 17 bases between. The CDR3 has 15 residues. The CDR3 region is CSASSHRVSSDTQYF. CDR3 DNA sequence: TGCAGTGCTAGTAGTCATAGGGTCAGTTCAGATACGCAGTATTTT.

This CDR3 reads CASRSSGTYEQYF. The CDR3 bases are TGTGCCAGCAGGTCTAGCGGTACCTACGAGCAGTACTTC. The chain joins TRBV2 to TRBJ2-7, with 7 bases aligning to TRBD2. CDR3 length equals 13 residues. The germline V gene encodes CDR1 SNHLY and CDR2 FYNNEI. Losses at the gene ends were 6 bases for V and 2 bases for J; bases not matched to a gene: 4.

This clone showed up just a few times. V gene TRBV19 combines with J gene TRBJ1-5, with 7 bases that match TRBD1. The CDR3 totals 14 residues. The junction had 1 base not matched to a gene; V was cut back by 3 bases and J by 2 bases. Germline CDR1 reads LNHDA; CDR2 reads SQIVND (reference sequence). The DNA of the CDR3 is TGTGCCAGTAGTATCGACAGGGGCAATCAGCCCCAGCATTTT. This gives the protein CASSIDRGNQPQHF. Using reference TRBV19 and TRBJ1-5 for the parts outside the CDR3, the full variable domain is DGGITQSPKYLFRKEGQNVTLSCEQNLNHDAMYWYRQDPGQGLRLIYYSQIVNDFQKGDIAEGYSVSREKKESFPLTVTSAQKNPTAFYLCASSIDRGNQPQHFGDGTRLSIL.

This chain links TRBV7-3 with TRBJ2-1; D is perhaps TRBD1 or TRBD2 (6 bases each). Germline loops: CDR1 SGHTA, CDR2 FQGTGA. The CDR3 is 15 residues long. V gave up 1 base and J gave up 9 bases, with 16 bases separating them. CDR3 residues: CASSLNWGAPSEQFF. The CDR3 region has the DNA TGTGCCAGCAGCTTAAATTGGGGGGCGCCGAGTGAGCAGTTCTTC.

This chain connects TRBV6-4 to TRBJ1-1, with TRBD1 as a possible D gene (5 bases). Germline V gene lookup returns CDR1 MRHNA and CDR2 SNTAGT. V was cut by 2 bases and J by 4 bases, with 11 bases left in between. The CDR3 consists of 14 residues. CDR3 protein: CASSDGADSTEAFF. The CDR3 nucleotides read TGTGCCAGCAGTGACGGTGCAGACAGCACTGAAGCTTTCTTT.